The text below deals with one TCR beta chain. This entry comes from a study of blood T cell repertoires in COVID-19. The overall study: Whether acute or convalescent, the COVID-19 samples came from the United States, Italy and Spain. PBMCs, B-cell-depleted T cells, or T cells provided the cDNA or gDNA that made up the material.

The CDR3 consists of 13 residues. With 4 bases removed from V and 6 bases from J, the gap between germline ends came to 11 bases. The germline CDR1 and CDR2 sequences are SGHRS and YFSETQ. In the original processing: From reference gene primer amplification, estimates of nucleated cell counts were derived. The assay was immunoSEQ multiplex PCR, and TCRdb's table has in-frame clones only and misses some. The DNA was the basis for D and trimming; V, J and clone size are from that table. This sample carries approximately 300,000 clones, around 92% of them seen once, and the ten largest clones take roughly 6.7%.

The TCR comes from a man younger than 35 who had recovered from COVID-19. The rearrangement uses TRBV5-1 and TRBJ1-5; weak D call: TRBD1 (6 bases). Material for sequencing was peripheral blood. The CDR3 sequence is CASSPVGGQPQHF. The CDR3 nucleotides read TGCGCCAGCAGCCCAGTAGGGGGTCAGCCCCAGCATTTT.